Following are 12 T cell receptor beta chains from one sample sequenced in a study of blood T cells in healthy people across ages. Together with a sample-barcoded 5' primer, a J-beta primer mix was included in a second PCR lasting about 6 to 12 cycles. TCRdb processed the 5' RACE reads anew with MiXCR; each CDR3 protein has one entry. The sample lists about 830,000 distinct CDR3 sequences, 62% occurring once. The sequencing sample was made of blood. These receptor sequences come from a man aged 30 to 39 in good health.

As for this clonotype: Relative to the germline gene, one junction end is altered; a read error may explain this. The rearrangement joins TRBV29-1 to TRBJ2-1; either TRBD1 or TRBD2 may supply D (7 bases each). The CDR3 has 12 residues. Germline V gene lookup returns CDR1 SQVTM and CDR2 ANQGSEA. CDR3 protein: CSGQTGEGERFF. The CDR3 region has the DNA TGCAGCGGCCAAACAGGGGAGGGCGAGCGGTTCTTC.

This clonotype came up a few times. The CDR3 loop reads CASSRRWDEQFF. The CDR3 nucleotides are TGCGCCAGCAGCCGCCGCTGGGATGAGCAGTTCTTC. The chain joins TRBV4-3 to TRBJ2-1; D not certain. This CDR3 has 12 amino acids. Deletions cut 4 bases from V and 8 bases from J, with 9 bases between. Germline V gives CDR1 LGHNA, CDR2 YSLEER.

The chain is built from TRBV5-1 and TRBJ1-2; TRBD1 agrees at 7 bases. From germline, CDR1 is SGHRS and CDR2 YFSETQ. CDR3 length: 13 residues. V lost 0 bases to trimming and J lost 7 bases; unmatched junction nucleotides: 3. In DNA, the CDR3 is TGCGCCAGCAGCTTGGAGGGGGACAGTGGCTACACCTTC. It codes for CASSLEGDSGYTF. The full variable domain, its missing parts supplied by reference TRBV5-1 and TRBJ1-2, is KAGVTQTPRYLIKTRGQQVTLSCSPISGHRSVSWYQQTPGQGLQFLFEYFSETQRNKGNFPGRFSGRQFSNSRSEMNVSTLELGDSALYLCASSLEGDSGYTFGSGTRLTVV.

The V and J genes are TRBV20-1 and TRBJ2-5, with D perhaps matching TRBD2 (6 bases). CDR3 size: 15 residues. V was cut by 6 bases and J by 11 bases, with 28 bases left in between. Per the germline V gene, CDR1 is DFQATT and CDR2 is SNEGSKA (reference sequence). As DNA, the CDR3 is TGCAGTGCCCCAAGAGGGGCTAGCGAAAGGAATGAGCAGTACTTC. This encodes CSAPRGASERNEQYF.

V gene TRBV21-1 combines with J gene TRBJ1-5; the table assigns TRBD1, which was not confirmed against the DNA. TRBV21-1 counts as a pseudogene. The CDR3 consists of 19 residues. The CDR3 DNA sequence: TGTGCCAGCAGCAAAGGATGGGCGGGGCAGGGCGATAGCAATCAGCCCCAGCATTTT. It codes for CASSKGWAGQGDSNQPQHF.

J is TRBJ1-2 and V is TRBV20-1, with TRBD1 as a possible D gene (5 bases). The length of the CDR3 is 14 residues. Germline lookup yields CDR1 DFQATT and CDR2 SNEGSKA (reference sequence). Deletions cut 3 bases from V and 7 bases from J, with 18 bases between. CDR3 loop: CSASPPGRSIGYTF. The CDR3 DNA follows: TGCAGTGCTAGCCCCCCGGGACGGTCTATTGGCTACACCTTC.

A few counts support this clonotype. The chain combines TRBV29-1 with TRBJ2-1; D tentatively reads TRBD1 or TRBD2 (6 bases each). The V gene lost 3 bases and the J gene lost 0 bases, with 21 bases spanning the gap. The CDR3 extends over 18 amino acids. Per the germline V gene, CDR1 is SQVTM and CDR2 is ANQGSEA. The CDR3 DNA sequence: TGCAGCGTTGAGGATCCGAACAGGGACTTAAGCTCCTACAATGAGCAGTTCTTC. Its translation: CSVEDPNRDLSSYNEQFF.

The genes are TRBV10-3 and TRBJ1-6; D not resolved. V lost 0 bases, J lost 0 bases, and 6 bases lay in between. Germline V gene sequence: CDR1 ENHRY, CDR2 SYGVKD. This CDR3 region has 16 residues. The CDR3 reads CAISESSNSYNSPLHF. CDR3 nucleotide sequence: TGTGCCATCAGTGAGTCCTCCAACTCCTATAATTCACCCCTCCACTTT.

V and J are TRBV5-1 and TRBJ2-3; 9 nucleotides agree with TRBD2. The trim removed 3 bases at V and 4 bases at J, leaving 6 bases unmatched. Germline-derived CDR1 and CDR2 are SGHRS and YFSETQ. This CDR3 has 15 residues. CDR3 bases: TGCGCCAGCAGCTCGGGGGGGACTAGCTCAGATACGCAGTATTTT. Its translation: CASSSGGTSSDTQYF.

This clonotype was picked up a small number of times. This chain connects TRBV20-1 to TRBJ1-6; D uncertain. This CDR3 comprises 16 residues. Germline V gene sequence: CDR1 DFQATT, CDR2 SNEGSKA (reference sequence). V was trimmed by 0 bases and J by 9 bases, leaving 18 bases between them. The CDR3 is CSARDSGRPGSSPLHF. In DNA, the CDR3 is TGCAGTGCTAGAGATAGTGGCAGGCCGGGAAGTTCACCCCTCCACTTT.

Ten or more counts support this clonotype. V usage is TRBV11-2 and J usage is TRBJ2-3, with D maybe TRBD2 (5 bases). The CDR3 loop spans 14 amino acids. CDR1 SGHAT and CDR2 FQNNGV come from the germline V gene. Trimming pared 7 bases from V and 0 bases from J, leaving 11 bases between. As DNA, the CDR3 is TGTGCCAGCAATGGCCGGACTAGCACAGATACGCAGTATTTT. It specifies CASNGRTSTDTQYF. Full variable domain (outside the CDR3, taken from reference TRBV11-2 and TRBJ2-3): EAGVAQSPRYKIIEKRQSVAFWCNPISGHATLYWYQQILGQGPKLLIQFQNNGVVDDSQLPKDRFSAERLKGVDSTLKIQPAKLEDSAVYLCASNGRTSTDTQYFGPGTRLTVL.

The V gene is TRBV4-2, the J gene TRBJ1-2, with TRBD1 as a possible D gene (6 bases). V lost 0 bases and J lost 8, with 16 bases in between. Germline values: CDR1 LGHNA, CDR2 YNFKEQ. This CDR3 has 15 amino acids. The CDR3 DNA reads TGTGCCAGCAGCCAAGATCCTGGGACACCGGAGGGCTACACCTTC. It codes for CASSQDPGTPEGYTF.